This T cell receptor beta chain was identified during a study of blood T cell repertoires in COVID-19. At the level of the study: Sites across the United States, Italy and Spain contributed samples from acute and convalescent COVID-19. PBMCs, B-cell-depleted T cells, or T cells provided the cDNA or gDNA that made up the material.

J gave up 3 bases and V 2 bases, and 2 bases lay outside the gene matches. Germline lookup yields CDR1 SGHTA and CDR2 FQGTGA. This CDR3 comprises 14 residues. Original methodology: Scientists estimated how many nucleated cells there were by amplifying reference gene primers. The data were produced by immunoSEQ multiplex PCR, yet TCRdb's version contains in-frame clones alone and is incomplete. That table furnishes V, J and clone size, whereas the DNA furnished D and trimming. The sample carries approximately 90,000 clones, about 84% recorded once. This clonotype was obtained from a man aged 80 or over with active or convalescent COVID-19. Sequencing was done on a sample of peripheral blood. V and J are TRBV7-3 and TRBJ2-3, with TRBD2 matching over 7 bases. The CDR3 DNA reads TGTGCCAGCAGCTTATCGGGGGGAACAGATACGCAGTATTTT. Translating it yields CASSLSGGTDTQYF.